The 9 T cell receptor beta chains reported below all come from one sample, sequenced in a study of vaccination and CD4 T cells after COVID-19. Treatment in this sample: roughly 11-day PBMC culture with coronavirus spike peptide pools or control peptides (ViraFEST assay). The Oncomine TCR Beta short-read assay was applied to DNA of cultured CD4+ T cells. MiXCR was run by TCRdb on the PCR reads, yielding one entry per CDR3 protein. The sample yields 15,000 to 16,000 distinct CDR3 sequences, 50% to 55% seen once. Antigens of these TCRs are unknown. Sample: CD4+ T cells from blood, cultured in vitro. These receptors all come from a human donor who had recovered from COVID-19.

This chain links TRBV7-9 with TRBJ1-3; no clear D gene. V lost 1 base and J lost 4, with 5 bases in between. This CDR3 has 13 amino acids. The germline V gene encodes CDR1 SEHNR and CDR2 FQNEAQ (reference sequence). The DNA of the CDR3 is TGTGCCAGCAGCTTAGGTGGGGGAAACACCATATATTTT. This encodes CASSLGGGNTIYF. The full variable domain, its missing parts supplied by reference TRBV7-9 and TRBJ1-3, is DTGVSQNPRHKITKRGQNVTFRCDPISEHNRLYWYRQTLGQGPEFLTYFQNEAQLEKSRLLSDRFSAERPKGSFSTLEIQRTEQGDSAMYLCASSLGGGNTIYFGEGSWLTVV.

The chain has TRBV7-2 and TRBJ2-2; D possibly uses TRBD1 or TRBD2 (5 bases each). V dropped 3 bases and J dropped 4 bases, with 12 bases sitting between them. Germline loops: CDR1 SGHTA, CDR2 FQGNSA. The CDR3 has 15 amino acids. CDR3 nucleotide sequence: TGTGCCAGCAGCTTGCGAGGGGAGTCCACCGGGGAGCTGTTTTTT. This encodes CASSLRGESTGELFF.

The CDR3 loop reads CASSYRVSPISYEQYF. The CDR3 DNA follows: TGTGCCAGCAGTTATCGGGTCTCCCCCATCTCCTACGAGCAGTACTTC. This chain connects TRBV6-2 or TRBV6-3 to TRBJ2-7, with no clear D. V dropped 3 bases and J dropped 0 bases, with 15 bases sitting between them. The CDR3 runs to 16 residues. Germline CDR1 MNHEY, CDR2 SVGEGT.

The J gene is TRBJ1-5, the V gene TRBV27; TRBD1 agrees at 8 bases. V was pared by 3 bases and J by 8 bases, with 6 bases of the junction left unmatched. Looked up from germline, CDR1 is MNHEY and CDR2 is SMNVEV (reference sequence). The CDR3 consists of 14 residues. CDR3 sequence: CASSFTGGMEPQHF. CDR3 in DNA: TGTGCCAGCAGTTTTACAGGGGGAATGGAGCCCCAGCATTTT.

The rearrangement uses TRBV19 and TRBJ2-3; 12 positions agree with TRBD1. CDR1 LNHDA and CDR2 SQIVND come from the germline V gene (reference sequence). V shed 3 bases, J shed 6 bases, and the junction held 4 bases outside the gene matches. The CDR3 loop spans 15 amino acids. The DNA for the CDR3 is TGTGCCAGTAGTATGAGGGACAGGGGGCCTGATACGCAGTATTTT. It codes for CASSMRDRGPDTQYF.

This clonotype was seen a few times. The CDR3 region is CASSFGAGNTEAFF. As DNA, the CDR3 is TGTGCCAGCAGTTTCGGGGCGGGTAACACTGAAGCTTTCTTT. This sequence joins TRBV6-2 or TRBV6-3 and TRBJ1-1; D may be TRBD1 (5 bases). The CDR3 runs 14 residues. Trimming removed 4 bases at V and 2 bases at J, with 11 bases between. CDR1 and CDR2 from the germline V gene are MNHEY and SVGEGT.

The chain links TRBV7-8 to TRBJ2-7; tentatively, D is TRBD1 (6 bases). Trimming removed 5 bases from V and 4 bases from J, with 18 bases in between. Germline V lookup: CDR1 SGHVS, CDR2 FQNEAQ. This CDR3 comprises 15 residues. The CDR3 sequence is CASSRRTGFGYEQYF. As DNA, the CDR3 is TGTGCCAGCAGCCGCCGCACAGGGTTTGGTTACGAGCAGTACTTC.

This clonotype has a handful of counts. The rearrangement uses TRBV27 and TRBJ1-6; 10 bases are shared with TRBD1. The germline gives CDR1 MNHEY, CDR2 SMNVEV (reference sequence). The V gene end was trimmed by 5 bases and the J gene end by 10 bases; junction bases not matched to a gene: 5. The length of the CDR3 is 14 residues. This chain's CDR3 is CASSMTGGWSPLHF. The CDR3 coding sequence is TGTGCCAGCAGTATGACAGGGGGCTGGTCACCCCTCCACTTT.

This chain joins TRBV28 and TRBJ1-5; 10 bases align to TRBD1. CDR1 MDHEN and CDR2 SYDVKM come from the germline V gene. The CDR3 has 15 amino acids. V was clipped by 10 bases and J by 6 bases; unmatched bases: 12. The DNA of the CDR3 is TGTGCCACCCTCCGGGACAGGGGCGAAAGTCAGCCCCAGCATTTT. Translated, it gives CATLRDRGESQPQHF.